This is a list of T cell receptor beta chains from one sample in a study of graft-versus-host responses after intestinal transplantation. Sequenced by immunoSEQ multiplex PCR; TCRdb stores in-frame clones only, minus some. This table holds over 85,000 clones, 85% to 95% found once. Which antigens these TCRs recognize remains unknown. Sequenced here: unstimulated CD8+ T cells sorted from spleen or lymph node cells, sampled before intestinal transplant. These TCRs come from a human donor who received an intestinal transplant. Both conserved end residues are part of each CDR3. Each record gives: D gene, V gene, J gene, clone size, CDR3 DNA, CDR3 protein. A D gene is named only where the DNA matches it firmly. Not every row has a clone size; where given, it reads once, few, many or a size class.

D: -; V: TRBV7-8; J: TRBJ1-1; size: -; DNA: TGTGCCAGCAGCTTCTCAGGAAACACTGAAGCTTTCTTT; CDR3: CASSFSGNTEAFF
D: TRBD1; V: TRBV13; J: TRBJ1-6; size: -; DNA: TGTGCCAGCAGCTCGGAGACAGGGGGAAATTCACCCCTCCACTTT; CDR3: CASSSETGGNSPLHF
D: -; V: TRBV4-1; J: TRBJ2-5; size: -; DNA: TGCGCCAGCAGCCAAGATGGGCCTGAAGAGACCCAGTACTTC; CDR3: CASSQDGPEETQYF
D: TRBD2; V: TRBV7-9; J: TRBJ2-7; size: -; DNA: TGTGCCAGCAGCTTAATTCCCAGCGGGAGCTCCTACGAGCAGTACTTC; CDR3: CASSLIPSGSSYEQYF
D: -; V: TRBV5-4; J: TRBJ1-1; size: -; DNA: TGTGCCAGCAGCTTGTCGGCAGGAATGAACACTGAAGCTTTCTTT; CDR3: CASSLSAGMNTEAFF
D: TRBD2; V: TRBV2; J: TRBJ2-3; size: -; DNA: TGTGCCAGCGGCGGGAGAGGAACAGATACGCAGTATTTT; CDR3: CASGGRGTDTQYF
D: TRBD2; V: TRBV5-1; J: TRBJ2-3; size: -; DNA: TGCGCCAGCAGCTTACCCTCTAGCGGGATCACAGATACGCAGTATTTT; CDR3: CASSLPSSGITDTQYF
D: TRBD2; V: TRBV9; J: TRBJ2-3; size: -; DNA: TGTGCCAGCACCCTGGGCGGGGGGGCTGGAGATACGCAGTATTTT; CDR3: CASTLGGGAGDTQYF
D: TRBD2; V: TRBV30; J: TRBJ2-7; size: -; DNA: TGTGCCTGGACTAGCGGGTACGAGCAGTACTTC; CDR3: CAWTSGYEQYF
D: TRBD2; V: TRBV4-1; J: TRBJ2-1; size: -; DNA: TGCGCCAGCAGCCAAGATGGGGGTGGACTAGCGGGAGCTAACAATGAGCAGTTCTTC; CDR3: CASSQDGGGLAGANNEQFF
D: -; V: TRBV4-1; J: TRBJ2-3; size: -; DNA: TGCGCCACCCGCAACACAGCTCTCACAGATACGCAGTATTTT; CDR3: CATRNTALTDTQYF
D: TRBD1; V: TRBV5-6; J: TRBJ1-1; size: few; DNA: TGTGCCAGCAGCTTGATGCCAGGGGGAGACACTGAAGCTTTCTTT; CDR3: CASSLMPGGDTEAFF
D: -; V: TRBV4-1; J: TRBJ2-1; size: -; DNA: TGCGCCAGTCACGGGAGCACAGAATACAATGAGCAGTTCTTC; CDR3: CASHGSTEYNEQFF
D: TRBD2; V: TRBV2; J: TRBJ2-7; size: -; DNA: TGTGCCAGCAGAGCGGGGCGGGAGTCCCACGAGCAGTACTTC; CDR3: CASRAGRESHEQYF
D: TRBD1; V: TRBV27; J: TRBJ1-2; size: -; DNA: TGTGCCAGCACCTCCGAGGGACAGGGAGGGGAGGGCTACACCTTC; CDR3: CASTSEGQGGEGYTF
D: -; V: TRBV19; J: TRBJ1-1; size: -; DNA: TGTGCCAGCGCTTACGGGGGGCCCACTGAAGCTTTCTTT; CDR3: CASAYGGPTEAFF
D: TRBD2; V: TRBV7-6; J: TRBJ2-1; size: -; DNA: TGTGCCAGCAGCTCGTATAGCGGGAGCTACAATGAGCAGTTCTTC; CDR3: CASSSYSGSYNEQFF
D: -; V: TRBV4-1; J: TRBJ2-2; size: -; DNA: TGCGCCAGCAGCGAGTCTAGCGCGGGAACCGGGGAGCTGTTTTTT; CDR3: CASSESSAGTGELFF
D: TRBD1; V: TRBV27; J: TRBJ2-5; size: -; DNA: TGTGCCAGCAGTTTGACAGGGGGGGGAGAGACCCAGTACTTC; CDR3: CASSLTGGGETQYF
D: -; V: TRBV7-2; J: TRBJ2-7; size: -; DNA: TGTGCCAGCAGCTTAGGGGGACTTATCTACGAGCAGTACTTC; CDR3: CASSLGGLIYEQYF
D: -; V: TRBV5-1; J: TRBJ2-7; size: -; DNA: TGCGCCAGCAGCCCGGCGGGCTACGAGCAGTACTTC; CDR3: CASSPAGYEQYF
D: -; V: TRBV6-5; J: TRBJ1-6; size: -; DNA: TGTGCCAGCAGTTACTCGAGGACAGCCTATTCACCCCTCCACTTT; CDR3: CASSYSRTAYSPLHF
D: -; V: TRBV18; J: TRBJ1-1; size: -; DNA: TGTGCCAGCGGACTGTCGACACCGAACACTGAAGCTTTCTTT; CDR3: CASGLSTPNTEAFF
D: -; V: TRBV5-6; J: TRBJ2-7; size: -; DNA: TGTGCCAGCAGCTCCGTCTCCTACGAGCAGTACTTC; CDR3: CASSSVSYEQYF
D: TRBD1; V: TRBV6-5; J: TRBJ2-3; size: -; DNA: TGTGCCAGCAGTTTGGGACAGGGCACAGATACGCAGTATTTT; CDR3: CASSLGQGTDTQYF
D: TRBD1; V: TRBV13; J: TRBJ1-1; size: -; DNA: TGTGCCAGCGAAGGGGGCATAAACACTGAAGCTTTCTTT; CDR3: CASEGGINTEAFF
D: -; V: TRBV27; J: TRBJ1-1; size: -; DNA: TGTGCCAGCAGTTTCCAAGCTACGTTTGGGCTAGCTTTCTTT; CDR3: CASSFQATFGLAFF
D: -; V: TRBV4-1; J: TRBJ2-3; size: -; DNA: TGCGCCAGCAGCCAATGGCCTCACCTCGCAGATACGCAGTATTTT; CDR3: CASSQWPHLADTQYF
D: TRBD2; V: TRBV4-1; J: TRBJ2-5; size: -; DNA: TGCGCCAGCAGCTTCGGGACTAGCGGGGCCCAAGAGACCCAGTACTTC; CDR3: CASSFGTSGAQETQYF
D: TRBD1; V: TRBV30; J: TRBJ1-1; size: -; DNA: TGTGCCTGGAGTACAGGGGCCACTGAAGCTTTCTTT; CDR3: CAWSTGATEAFF
D: TRBD2; V: TRBV4-1; J: TRBJ2-3; size: -; DNA: TGCGCCAGCAGCCAAGCCCCTAGCGGGGGCACAGATACGCAGTATTTT; CDR3: CASSQAPSGGTDTQYF
D: -; V: TRBV9; J: TRBJ2-3; size: -; DNA: TGTGCCAGCAGCGCTCCTGAGGGATTCACAGATACGCAGTATTTT; CDR3: CASSAPEGFTDTQYF
D: -; V: TRBV11-2; J: TRBJ2-5; size: -; DNA: TGTGCCAGCACACTTATAGGAAGGGGGACCCAAGAGACCCAGTACTTC; CDR3: CASTLIGRGTQETQYF
D: TRBD2; V: TRBV4-1; J: TRBJ2-1; size: -; DNA: TGCGCCAGCAGCCAAGTAGCGGGCTCCTACAATGAGCAGTTCTTC; CDR3: CASSQVAGSYNEQFF
D: -; V: TRBV19; J: TRBJ1-2; size: -; DNA: TGTGCCAGTAGTTGGGGAGGCAGCTATGGCTACACCTTC; CDR3: CASSWGGSYGYTF
D: TRBD1; V: TRBV7-9; J: TRBJ1-4; size: few; DNA: TGTGCCAGCAGCTTAAGAACAGGGGGTCATGAAAAACTGTTTTTT; CDR3: CASSLRTGGHEKLFF
D: -; V: TRBV4-3; J: TRBJ1-1; size: -; DNA: TGCGCCAGCAGCCAAGTCGACAGTCCGAACACTGAAGCTTTCTTT; CDR3: CASSQVDSPNTEAFF
D: -; V: TRBV21-1; J: TRBJ2-4; size: -; DNA: TGTGCCAGCAGCAAAAAGCCCAAAAGTCCGCTAGCCAAAAACATTCAGTACTTC; CDR3: CASSKKPKSPLAKNIQYF
D: -; V: TRBV13; J: TRBJ2-7; size: -; DNA: TGTGCCAGCAGCTTATCTGGCAGTGCCAACTACGAGCAGTACTTC; CDR3: CASSLSGSANYEQYF
D: -; V: TRBV9; J: TRBJ2-1; size: -; DNA: TGTGCCAGCAGCGTAGATGCTTTGAGCTCCTACAATGAGCAGTTCTTC; CDR3: CASSVDALSSYNEQFF
D: TRBD1; V: TRBV7-9; J: TRBJ2-7; size: -; DNA: TGTGCCAGCAGCCGAAGGACAGGCGCGACCTACGAGCAGTACTTC; CDR3: CASSRRTGATYEQYF
D: -; V: TRBV9; J: TRBJ2-2; size: once; DNA: TGTGCCAGCAGCTGGGGGCCGAACACCGGGGAGCTGTTTTTT; CDR3: CASSWGPNTGELFF
D: TRBD2; V: TRBV4-1; J: TRBJ2-3; size: -; DNA: TGCGCCAGCAGCCAAGAGGTAGCGGGAGCGGATACGCAGTATTTT; CDR3: CASSQEVAGADTQYF
D: TRBD2; V: TRBV4-3; J: TRBJ2-7; size: -; DNA: TGCGCCAGCAGCCAAGTAACTAGCGGGGGAGGGATCTACGAGCAGTACTTC; CDR3: CASSQVTSGGGIYEQYF
D: -; V: TRBV4-1; J: TRBJ1-1; size: -; DNA: TGCGCCAGCAGCCTAATGGGCGTACTGAACACTGAAGCTTTCTTT; CDR3: CASSLMGVLNTEAFF
D: TRBD2; V: TRBV27; J: TRBJ2-1; size: -; DNA: TGTGCCAGCAGTGTATCTTCCCCTCTAGCGGGAGGGAACAATGGGCAGTTCTTC; CDR3: CASSVSSPLAGGNNGQFF
D: -; V: TRBV9; J: TRBJ2-7; size: -; DNA: TGTGCCAGCAGCCCGAGGTTAGGGGCGCCTCATCTGGCCTACGAGCAGTACTTC; CDR3: CASSPRLGAPHLAYEQYF
D: -; V: TRBV4-1; J: TRBJ2-7; size: -; DNA: TGCGCCAGCAGCTTTGAGGCGACGAGCTCCTACGAGCAGTACTTC; CDR3: CASSFEATSSYEQYF
D: TRBD1; V: TRBV7-9; J: TRBJ2-7; size: -; DNA: TGTGCCAGCAGCTCAGGGGACAGGGGGGTCATCTACGAGCAGTACTTC; CDR3: CASSSGDRGVIYEQYF
D: TRBD2; V: TRBV7-8; J: TRBJ2-1; size: -; DNA: TGTGCCAGCAGCTTAGTAGGGGTAGCGGGTAAGGATGAGCAGTTCTTC; CDR3: CASSLVGVAGKDEQFF
D: -; V: TRBV13; J: TRBJ2-3; size: -; DNA: TGTGCCAGCTGCTTCGGCGGGAAATTGACAGATACGCAGTATTTT; CDR3: CASCFGGKLTDTQYF
D: -; V: TRBV11-2; J: TRBJ1-2; size: -; DNA: TGTGCCAGCAGCTTAAACATCGGGTGGGGCTACACCTTC; CDR3: CASSLNIGWGYTF
D: -; V: TRBV4-3; J: TRBJ2-7; size: -; DNA: TGCGCCAGCAGCCAAGAGCGGAGGTACTACGAGCAGTACTTC; CDR3: CASSQERRYYEQYF
D: -; V: TRBV4-1; J: TRBJ1-2; size: -; DNA: TGCGCCAGCAGCCAAGAAGGGAGCGGCTATGGCTACACCTTC; CDR3: CASSQEGSGYGYTF